This T cell receptor beta chain derives from a study of response to subunit inactivated influenza vaccine. General study points: T cells newly recruited by each seasonal influenza vaccination are few, the authors suggested.

Remarks on this clonotype: The antigen is unknown.

MiXCR was run by TCRdb on the RT-PCR reads, yielding one entry per CDR3 protein. The sample has 650,000 to 850,000 distinct CDR3 sequences; approximately 14% are singletons. Germline CDR1 reads DFQATT; CDR2 reads SNEGSKA (reference sequence). The V and J ends lost 3 bases and 0 bases respectively, with 9 bases between them. This CDR3 spans 14 amino acids. The chain couples TRBV20-1 to TRBJ1-5; unclear D gene. Source: PBMCs from blood, taken 14 to 15 days before vaccination. The receptor was isolated from a man between 50 and 59 years old who received an inactivated influenza vaccine. CDR3 coding DNA: TGCAGTGCTAGCGGGCCGGATAGCAATCAGCCCCAGCATTTT. This translates into CSASGPDSNQPQHF.